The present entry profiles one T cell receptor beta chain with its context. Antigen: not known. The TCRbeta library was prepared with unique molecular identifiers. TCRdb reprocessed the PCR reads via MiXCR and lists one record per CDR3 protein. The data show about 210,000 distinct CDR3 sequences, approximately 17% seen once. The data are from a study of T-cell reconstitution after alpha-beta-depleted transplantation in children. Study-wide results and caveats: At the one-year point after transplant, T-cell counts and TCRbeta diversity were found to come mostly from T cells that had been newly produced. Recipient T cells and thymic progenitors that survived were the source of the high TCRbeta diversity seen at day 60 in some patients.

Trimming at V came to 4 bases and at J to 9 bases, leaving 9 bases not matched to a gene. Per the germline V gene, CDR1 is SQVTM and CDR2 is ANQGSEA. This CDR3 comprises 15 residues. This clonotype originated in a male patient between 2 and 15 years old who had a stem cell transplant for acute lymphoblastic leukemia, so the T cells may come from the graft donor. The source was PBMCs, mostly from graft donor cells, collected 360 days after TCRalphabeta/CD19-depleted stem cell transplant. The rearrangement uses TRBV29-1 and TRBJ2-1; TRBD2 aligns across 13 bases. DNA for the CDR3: TGCAGCGTTGCCACTAGCGGGAGGGCCTACGGTGAGCAGTTCTTC. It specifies CSVATSGRAYGEQFF.